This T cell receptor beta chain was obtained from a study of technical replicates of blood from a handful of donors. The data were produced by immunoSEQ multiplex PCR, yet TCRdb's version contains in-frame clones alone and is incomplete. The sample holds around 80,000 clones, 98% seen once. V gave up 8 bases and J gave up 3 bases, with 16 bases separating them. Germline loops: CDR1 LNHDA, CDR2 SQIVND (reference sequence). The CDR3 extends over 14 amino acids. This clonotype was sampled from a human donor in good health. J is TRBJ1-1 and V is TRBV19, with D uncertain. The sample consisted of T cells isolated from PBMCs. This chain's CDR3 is CASSFSGFDTEAFF. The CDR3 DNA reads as TGTGCCAGTTCCTTTAGCGGTTTTGACACTGAAGCTTTCTTT.